These 3 T cell receptor beta chains were all obtained from the same sample, sequenced in a study of identical twins. TCRdb re-analysed the 5' RACE reads in MiXCR, keeping a single row per CDR3 protein. The sample holds about 430,000 distinct CDR3 sequences, approximately 18% seen once. The sequenced sample consisted of naive T cells sorted from blood. These receptors were obtained from a man aged 45 to 65 in good health.

This clonotype was counted at least ten times. V is TRBV28 and J is TRBJ2-7, with 8 positions matching TRBD2. This CDR3 spans 14 amino acids. V dropped 7 bases and J dropped 3; count of bases not matched to a gene: 8. CDR1 MDHEN and CDR2 SYDVKM come from the germline V gene. The CDR3 protein is CASTRAGDLYEQYF. The CDR3 DNA reads as TGTGCCAGCACCCGAGCGGGAGACCTCTACGAGCAGTACTTC.

With regard to this clonotype: Being one base from a much bigger clone, this may be a read error. The chain couples TRBV7-2 to TRBJ2-3; TRBD1 agrees at 7 bases. Germline assignment: CDR1 SGHTA and CDR2 FQGNSA. The CDR3 length is 16 residues. Germline trimming cut 1 base from V and 5 bases from J; bases unmatched to any gene: 9. CDR3 sequence reads: CASSLGQGGELDTQYF. The DNA of the CDR3 is TGTGCCAGCAGCTTAGGGCAAGGGGGCGAGTTAGATACGCAGTATTTT. The full variable domain, with the rest looked up from reference TRBV7-2 and TRBJ2-3, is GAGVSQSPSNKVTEKGKDVELRCDPISGHTALYWYRQSLGQGLEFLIYFQGNSAPDKSGLPSDRFSAERTGGSVSTLTIQRTQQEDSAVYLCASSLGQGGELDTQYFGPGTRLTVL.

This chain uses TRBV19 with TRBJ2-4; unclear D gene. V was cut by 6 bases and J by 6 bases, with 15 bases left in between. The CDR3 covers 14 residues. Germline assignment: CDR1 LNHDA and CDR2 SQIVND (reference sequence). The CDR3 region has the DNA TGTGCCAGTAGCCATAAATGGGCTGGAAACATTCAGTACTTC. This translates into CASSHKWAGNIQYF.